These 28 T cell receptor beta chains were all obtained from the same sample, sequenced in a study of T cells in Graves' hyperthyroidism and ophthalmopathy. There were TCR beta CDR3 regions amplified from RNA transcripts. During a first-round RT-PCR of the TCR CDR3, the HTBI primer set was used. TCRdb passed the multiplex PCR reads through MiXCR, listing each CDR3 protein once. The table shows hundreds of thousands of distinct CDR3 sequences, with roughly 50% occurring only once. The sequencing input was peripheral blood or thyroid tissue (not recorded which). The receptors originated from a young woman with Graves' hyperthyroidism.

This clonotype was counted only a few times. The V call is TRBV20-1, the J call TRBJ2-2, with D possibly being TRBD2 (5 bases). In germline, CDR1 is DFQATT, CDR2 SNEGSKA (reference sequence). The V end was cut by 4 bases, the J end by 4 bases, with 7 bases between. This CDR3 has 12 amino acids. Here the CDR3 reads CSAISVTGELFF. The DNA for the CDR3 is TGCAGTGCTATTAGCGTCACCGGGGAGCTGTTTTTT.

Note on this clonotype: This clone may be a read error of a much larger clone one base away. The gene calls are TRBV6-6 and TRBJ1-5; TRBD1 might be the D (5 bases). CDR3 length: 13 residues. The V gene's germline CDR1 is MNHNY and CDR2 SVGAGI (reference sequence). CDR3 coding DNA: TGTGCCGGCAGGGAAGGCGCAAATCAGCCCCAGCATTTT. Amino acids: CAGREGANQPQHF.

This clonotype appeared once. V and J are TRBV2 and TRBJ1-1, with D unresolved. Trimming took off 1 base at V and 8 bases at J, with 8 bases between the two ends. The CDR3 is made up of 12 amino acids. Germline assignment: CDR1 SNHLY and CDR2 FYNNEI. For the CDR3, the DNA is TGTGCCAGCAGTGAAGGTTGGTACGAAGCTTTCTTT. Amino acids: CASSEGWYEAFF.

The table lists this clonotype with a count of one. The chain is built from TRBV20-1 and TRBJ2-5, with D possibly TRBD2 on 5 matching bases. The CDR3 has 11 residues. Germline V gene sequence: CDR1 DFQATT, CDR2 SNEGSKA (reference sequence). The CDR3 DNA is TGCAGCGCCGGGGATGCAGAGACCCAGTACTTC. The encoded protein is CSAGDAETQYF.

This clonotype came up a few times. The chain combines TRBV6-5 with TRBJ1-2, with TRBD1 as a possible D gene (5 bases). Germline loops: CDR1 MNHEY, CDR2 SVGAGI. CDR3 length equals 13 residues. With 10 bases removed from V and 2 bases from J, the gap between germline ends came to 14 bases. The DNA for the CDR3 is TGTGCCACTTCCGCAGAGGGGAACTATGGCTACACCTTC. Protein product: CATSAEGNYGYTF.

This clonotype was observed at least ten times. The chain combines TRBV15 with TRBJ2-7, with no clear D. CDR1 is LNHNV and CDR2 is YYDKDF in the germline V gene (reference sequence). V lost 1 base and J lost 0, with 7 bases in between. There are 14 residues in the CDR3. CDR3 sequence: CATSRVSYSYEQYF. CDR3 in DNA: TGTGCCACCAGCAGAGTTTCCTACTCCTACGAGCAGTACTTC. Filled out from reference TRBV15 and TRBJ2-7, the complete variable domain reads DAMVIQNPRYQVTQFGKPVTLSCSQTLNHNVMYWYQQKSSQAPKLLFHYYDKDFNNEADTPDNFQSRRPNTSFCFLDIRSPGLGDTAMYLCATSRVSYSYEQYFGPGTRLTVT.

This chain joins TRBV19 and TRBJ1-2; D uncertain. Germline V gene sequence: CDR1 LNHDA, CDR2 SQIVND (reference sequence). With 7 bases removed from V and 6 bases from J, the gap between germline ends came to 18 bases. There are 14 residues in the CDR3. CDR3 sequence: CASTVRSGRDGYTF. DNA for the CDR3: TGTGCCAGTACGGTACGGTCCGGGCGGGATGGCTACACCTTC. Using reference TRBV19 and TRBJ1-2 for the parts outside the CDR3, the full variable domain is DGGITQSPKYLFRKEGQNVTLSCEQNLNHDAMYWYRQDPGQGLRLIYYSQIVNDFQKGDIAEGYSVSREKKESFPLTVTSAQKNPTAFYLCASTVRSGRDGYTFGSGTRLTVV.

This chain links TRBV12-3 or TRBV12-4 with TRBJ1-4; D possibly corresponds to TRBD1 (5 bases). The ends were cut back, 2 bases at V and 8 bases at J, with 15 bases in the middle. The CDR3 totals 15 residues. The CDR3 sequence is CASSLRWGDEEKLFF. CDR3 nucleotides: TGTGCCAGCAGTTTAAGGTGGGGGGATGAAGAAAAACTGTTTTTT.

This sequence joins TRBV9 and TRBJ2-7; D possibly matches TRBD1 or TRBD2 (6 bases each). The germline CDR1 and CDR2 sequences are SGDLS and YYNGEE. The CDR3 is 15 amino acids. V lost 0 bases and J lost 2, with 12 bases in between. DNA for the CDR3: TGTGCCAGCAGCGTAGGCGGGACATTGGCCTACGAGCAGTACTTC. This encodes CASSVGGTLAYEQYF. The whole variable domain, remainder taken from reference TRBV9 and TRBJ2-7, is DSGVTQTPKHLITATGQRVTLRCSPRSGDLSVYWYQQSLDQGLQFLIQYYNGEERAKGNILERFSAQQFPDLHSELNLSSLELGDSALYFCASSVGGTLAYEQYFGPGTRLTVT.

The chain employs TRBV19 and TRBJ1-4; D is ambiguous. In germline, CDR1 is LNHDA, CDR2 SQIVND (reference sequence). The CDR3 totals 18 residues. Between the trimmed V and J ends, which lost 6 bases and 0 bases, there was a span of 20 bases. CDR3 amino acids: CASRTRHGGVATNEKLFF. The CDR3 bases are TGTGCCAGTAGGACACGACACGGCGGAGTTGCAACTAATGAAAAACTGTTTTTT.

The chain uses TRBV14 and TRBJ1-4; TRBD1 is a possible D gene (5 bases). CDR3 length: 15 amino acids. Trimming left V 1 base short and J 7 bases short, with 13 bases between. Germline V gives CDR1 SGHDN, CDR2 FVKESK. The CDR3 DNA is TGTGCCAGCAGCCAAGCCCGGGGACCCCGTGAAAAACTGTTTTTT. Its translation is CASSQARGPREKLFF.

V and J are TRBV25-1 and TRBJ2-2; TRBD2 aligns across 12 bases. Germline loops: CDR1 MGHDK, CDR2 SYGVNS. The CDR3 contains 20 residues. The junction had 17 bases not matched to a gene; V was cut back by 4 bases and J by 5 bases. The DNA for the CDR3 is TGTGCCAGCAGTGGGCCGGGACAGGCTCTAGCGGGAGGGGGAACCGGGGAGCTGTTTTTT. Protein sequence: CASSGPGQALAGGGTGELFF.

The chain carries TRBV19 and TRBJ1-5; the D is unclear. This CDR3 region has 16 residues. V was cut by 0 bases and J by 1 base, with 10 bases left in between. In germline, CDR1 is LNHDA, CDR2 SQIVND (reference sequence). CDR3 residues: CASSIDEGRSNQPQHF. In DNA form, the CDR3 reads TGTGCCAGTAGTATAGATGAGGGCAGAAGCAATCAGCCCCAGCATTTT.

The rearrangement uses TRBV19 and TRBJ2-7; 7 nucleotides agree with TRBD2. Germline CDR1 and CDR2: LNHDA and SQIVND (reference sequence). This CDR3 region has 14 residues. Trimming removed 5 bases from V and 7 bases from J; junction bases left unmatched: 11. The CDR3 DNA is TGTGCCAGTAGTTCCGGGACTAACCCCTTTGAGCAGTACTTC. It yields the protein CASSSGTNPFEQYF.

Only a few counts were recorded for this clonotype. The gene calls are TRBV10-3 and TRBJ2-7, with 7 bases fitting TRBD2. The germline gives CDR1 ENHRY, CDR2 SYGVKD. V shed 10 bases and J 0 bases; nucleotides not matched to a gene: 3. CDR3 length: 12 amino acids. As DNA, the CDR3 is TGTGCCAGTGCTAGCGGCTCCTACGAGCAGTACTTC. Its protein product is CASASGSYEQYF.

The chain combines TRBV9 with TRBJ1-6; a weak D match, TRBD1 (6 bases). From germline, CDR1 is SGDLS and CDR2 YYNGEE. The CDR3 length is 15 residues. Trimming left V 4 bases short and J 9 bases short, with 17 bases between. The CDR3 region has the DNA TGTGCCAGCAGCCATGGTTCACAGGGAACTTCACCCCTCCACTTT. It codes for CASSHGSQGTSPLHF.

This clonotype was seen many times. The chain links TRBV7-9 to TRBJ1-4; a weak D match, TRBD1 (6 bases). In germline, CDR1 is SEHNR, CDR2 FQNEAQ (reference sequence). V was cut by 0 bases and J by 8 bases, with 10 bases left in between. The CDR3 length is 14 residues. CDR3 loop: CASSLAAGDEKLFF. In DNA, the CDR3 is TGTGCCAGCAGCTTAGCGGCAGGGGACGAAAAACTGTTTTTT.

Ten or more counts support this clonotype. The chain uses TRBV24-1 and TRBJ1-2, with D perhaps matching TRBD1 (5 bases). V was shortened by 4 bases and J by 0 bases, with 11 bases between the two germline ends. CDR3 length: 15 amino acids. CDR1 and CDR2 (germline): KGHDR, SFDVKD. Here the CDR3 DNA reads TGTGCCACCAGTGACCCGCTAGGGGCTAACTATGGCTACACCTTC. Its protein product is CATSDPLGANYGYTF.

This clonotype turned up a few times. The CDR3 loop is CASSSGDRDYEQYF. CDR3 nucleotide sequence: TGTGCCAGCAGCTCAGGGGACAGGGATTACGAGCAGTACTTC. The chain recombines TRBV9 with TRBJ2-7; 9 bases match TRBD1. Per germline, CDR1 SGDLS and CDR2 YYNGEE. The CDR3 is 14 residues long. The trim removed 4 bases at V and 4 bases at J, leaving 6 bases unmatched.

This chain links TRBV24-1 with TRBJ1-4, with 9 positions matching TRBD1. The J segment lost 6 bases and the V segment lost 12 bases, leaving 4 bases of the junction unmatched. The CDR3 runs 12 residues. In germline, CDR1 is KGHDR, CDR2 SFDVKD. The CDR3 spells CASRDRDEKLFF. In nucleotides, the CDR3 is TGTGCCTCGCGGGACAGGGATGAAAAACTGTTTTTT.

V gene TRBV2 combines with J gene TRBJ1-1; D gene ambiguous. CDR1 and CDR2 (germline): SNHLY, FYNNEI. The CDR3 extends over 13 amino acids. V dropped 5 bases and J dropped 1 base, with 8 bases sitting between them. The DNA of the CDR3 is TGTGCCAGCAGTTCGGACCAGAACACTGAAGCTTTCTTT. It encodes CASSSDQNTEAFF. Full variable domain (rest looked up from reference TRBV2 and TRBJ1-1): EPEVTQTPSHQVTQMGQEVILRCVPISNHLYFYWYRQILGQKVEFLVSFYNNEISEKSEIFDDQFSVERPDGSNFTLKIRSTKLEDSAMYFCASSSDQNTEAFFGQGTRLTVV.

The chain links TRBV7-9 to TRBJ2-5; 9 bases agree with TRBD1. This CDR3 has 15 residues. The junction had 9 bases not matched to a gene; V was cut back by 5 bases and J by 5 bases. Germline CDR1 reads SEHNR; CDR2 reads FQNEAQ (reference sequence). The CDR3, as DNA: TGTGCCAGCAGCCCACAGGGGGCTAGGGATGAGACCCAGTACTTC. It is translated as CASSPQGARDETQYF.

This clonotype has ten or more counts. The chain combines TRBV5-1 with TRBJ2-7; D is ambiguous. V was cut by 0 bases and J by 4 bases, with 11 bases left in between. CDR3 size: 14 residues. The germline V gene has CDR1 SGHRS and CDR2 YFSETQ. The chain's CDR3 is CASSLEWLLYEQYF. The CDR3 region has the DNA TGCGCCAGCAGCTTGGAGTGGCTTCTATACGAGCAGTACTTC.

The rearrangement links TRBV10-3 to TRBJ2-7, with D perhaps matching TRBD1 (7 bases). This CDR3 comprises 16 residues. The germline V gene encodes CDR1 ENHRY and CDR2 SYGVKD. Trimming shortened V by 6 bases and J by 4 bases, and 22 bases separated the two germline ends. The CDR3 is CAISSETGRLGYEQYF. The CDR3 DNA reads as TGTGCCATCAGCAGTGAGACAGGGAGGCTCGGGTACGAGCAGTACTTC.

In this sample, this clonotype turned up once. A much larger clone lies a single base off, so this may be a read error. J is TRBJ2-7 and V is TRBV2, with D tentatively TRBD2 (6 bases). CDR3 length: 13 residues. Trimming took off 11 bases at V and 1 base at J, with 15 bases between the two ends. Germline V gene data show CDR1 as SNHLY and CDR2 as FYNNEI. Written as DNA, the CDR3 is TGTGCCCGCAACATACTAGCATCCTACGAGCAGTACTTC. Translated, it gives CARNILASYEQYF. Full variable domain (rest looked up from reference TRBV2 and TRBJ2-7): EPEVTQTPSHQVTQMGQEVILRCVPISNHLYFYWYRQILGQKVEFLVSFYNNEISEKSEIFDDQFSVERPDGSNFTLKIRSTKLEDSAMYFCARNILASYEQYFGPGTRLTVT.

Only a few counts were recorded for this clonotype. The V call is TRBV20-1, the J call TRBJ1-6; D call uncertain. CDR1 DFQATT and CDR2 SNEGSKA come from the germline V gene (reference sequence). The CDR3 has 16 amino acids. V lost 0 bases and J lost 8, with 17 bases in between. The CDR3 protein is CSARDPRSGWDSPLHF. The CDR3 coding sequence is TGCAGTGCTAGAGACCCCAGGTCCGGTTGGGATTCACCCCTCCACTTT.

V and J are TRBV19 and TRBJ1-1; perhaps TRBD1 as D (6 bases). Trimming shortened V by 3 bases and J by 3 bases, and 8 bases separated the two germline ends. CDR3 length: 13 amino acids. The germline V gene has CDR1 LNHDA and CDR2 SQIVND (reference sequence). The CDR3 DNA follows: TGTGCCAGTAGTATGGACAGCTACACTGAAGCTTTCTTT. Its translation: CASSMDSYTEAFF.

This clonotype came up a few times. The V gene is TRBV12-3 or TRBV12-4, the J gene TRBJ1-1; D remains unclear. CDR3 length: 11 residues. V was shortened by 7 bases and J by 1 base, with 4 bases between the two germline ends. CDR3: CASKKNTEAFF. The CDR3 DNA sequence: TGTGCCAGCAAGAAGAACACTGAAGCTTTCTTT.